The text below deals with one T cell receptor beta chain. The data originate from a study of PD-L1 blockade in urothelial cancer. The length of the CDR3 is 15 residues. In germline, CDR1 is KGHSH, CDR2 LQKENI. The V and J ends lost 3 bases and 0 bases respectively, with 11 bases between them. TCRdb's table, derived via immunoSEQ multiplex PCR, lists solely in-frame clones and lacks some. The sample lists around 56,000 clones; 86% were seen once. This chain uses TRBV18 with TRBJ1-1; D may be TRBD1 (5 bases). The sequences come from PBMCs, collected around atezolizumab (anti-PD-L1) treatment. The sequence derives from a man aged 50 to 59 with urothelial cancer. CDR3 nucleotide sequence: TGTGCCAGCTCACCGAAAACGACAGTGAACACTGAAGCTTTCTTT. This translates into CASSPKTTVNTEAFF.